The 6 T cell receptor beta chains below come from one sample, sequenced in a study of T cell changes during pregnancy in multiple sclerosis. Sequencing was performed with immunoSEQ multiplex PCR; in TCRdb, only in-frame clones are kept and a portion is missing. The repertoire has about 49,000 clones, approximately 95% of them found once; the top ten carry 5% to 7%. The sequencing used CD8+ T cells from peripheral blood mononuclear cells, collected in the first trimester of pregnancy. The receptors come from a female donor with multiple sclerosis, enrolled in a pregnancy study.

The chain recombines TRBV6-6 with TRBJ1-5; 8 positions match TRBD1. This CDR3 contains 15 residues. V was clipped by 4 bases and J by 2 bases; unmatched bases: 4. CDR1 is MNHNY and CDR2 is SVGAGI in the germline V gene (reference sequence). CDR3 bases: TGTGCCAGCAGTTGGGTGGACAGGGGCAATCAGCCCCAGCATTTT. Encoded protein: CASSWVDRGNQPQHF.

The J gene is TRBJ2-7, the V gene TRBV9; 7 nucleotides agree with TRBD2. CDR3 length equals 15 residues. V shed 0 bases and J 2 bases; nucleotides not matched to a gene: 5. Germline CDR1 is SGDLS and CDR2 is YYNGEE. The CDR3 protein is CASSVGLADTYEQYF. CDR3 sequence (DNA): TGTGCCAGCAGCGTAGGGCTAGCGGATACCTACGAGCAGTACTTC. Using reference TRBV9 and TRBJ2-7 for the parts outside the CDR3, the full variable domain is DSGVTQTPKHLITATGQRVTLRCSPRSGDLSVYWYQQSLDQGLQFLIQYYNGEERAKGNILERFSAQQFPDLHSELNLSSLELGDSALYFCASSVGLADTYEQYFGPGTRLTVT.

This chain connects TRBV7-2 to TRBJ2-2, with no clear D. V was pared by 1 base and J by 1 base, with 10 bases between. This CDR3 contains 16 residues. Germline loops: CDR1 SGHTA, CDR2 FQGNSA. Here the CDR3 DNA reads TGTGCCAGCAGCTTAGAGGTCGCGGTGAACACCGGGGAGCTGTTTTTT. This codes for CASSLEVAVNTGELFF.

About this clone: Here the CDR3 omits its conserved ending phenylalanine or tryptophan, so a read error is the likely source. Because the CDR3's place on the DNA is in doubt, the DNA is left out and the CDR3 is given as listed by TCRdb. The gene calls are TRBV5-6 and TRBJ2-7; the table gives TRBD2 as D, unverified against the DNA. Germline V gene lookup returns CDR1 SGHDT and CDR2 YYEEEE. A total of 9 residues make up the CDR3, ends included. CDR3 sequence: CASSLAGSL.

The V gene is TRBV7-9, the J gene TRBJ1-1, with D unresolved. The CDR3 spans 12 residues. V was pared by 5 bases and J by 6 bases, with 10 bases between. The germline V gene has CDR1 SEHNR and CDR2 FQNEAQ (reference sequence). The CDR3 region has the DNA TGTGCCAGCAGCCCCAGTTCTGCTGAAGCTTTCTTT. Residues: CASSPSSAEAFF.

The chain combines TRBV9 with TRBJ2-5, with D maybe TRBD2 (6 bases). The CDR3 length is 15 residues. Per the germline V gene, CDR1 is SGDLS and CDR2 is YYNGEE. V was cut by 3 bases and J by 2 bases, with 14 bases left in between. Here the CDR3 reads CASSAHGTLQETQYF. CDR3 in DNA: TGTGCCAGCAGCGCCCACGGGACTCTGCAAGAGACCCAGTACTTC. Full variable domain (rest looked up from reference TRBV9 and TRBJ2-5): DSGVTQTPKHLITATGQRVTLRCSPRSGDLSVYWYQQSLDQGLQFLIQYYNGEERAKGNILERFSAQQFPDLHSELNLSSLELGDSALYFCASSAHGTLQETQYFGPGTRLLVL.